This entry describes one T cell receptor beta chain. Its target is unknown. The sample belongs to a study of beta chain features in type 1 diabetes. The overall study: Cells sorted and examined across all samples totaled 85 million to 110 million.

Points from the study as a whole: Among patients with Type 1 diabetes, TCRB CDR3s were moderately but significantly shorter in every one of the four CD4+ subsets. Relative to healthy donors, patients appeared to have naive, central memory and Treg TCRB repertoires that were more similar.

Isolated RNA was reverse transcribed in full, so expressed TCRB transcripts were sequenced. Method: immunoSEQ multiplex PCR; TCRdb's copy keeps in-frame clones and lacks some. The table lists about 700,000 clones, under 15% of them singletons. Researchers reported sorting CD4+ naive, central memory, regulatory and stem cell-like memory cells via CD45RO/CCR7/CD25/CD127/CD95/CD27. V was shortened by 2 bases and J by 7 bases, with 14 bases between the two germline ends. The CDR3 loop spans 14 amino acids. Per the germline V gene, CDR1 is MNHNY and CDR2 is SVGAGI (reference sequence). The sequencing input was naive CD4+ T cells from blood. The clonotype comes from a man between 18 and 35 years old with type 1 diabetes. The chain employs TRBV6-6 and TRBJ1-1, with D hard to call. CDR3 sequence reads: CASSYPDRSNEAFF. CDR3 bases: TGTGCCAGCAGTTACCCCGACCGGAGTAATGAAGCTTTCTTT.